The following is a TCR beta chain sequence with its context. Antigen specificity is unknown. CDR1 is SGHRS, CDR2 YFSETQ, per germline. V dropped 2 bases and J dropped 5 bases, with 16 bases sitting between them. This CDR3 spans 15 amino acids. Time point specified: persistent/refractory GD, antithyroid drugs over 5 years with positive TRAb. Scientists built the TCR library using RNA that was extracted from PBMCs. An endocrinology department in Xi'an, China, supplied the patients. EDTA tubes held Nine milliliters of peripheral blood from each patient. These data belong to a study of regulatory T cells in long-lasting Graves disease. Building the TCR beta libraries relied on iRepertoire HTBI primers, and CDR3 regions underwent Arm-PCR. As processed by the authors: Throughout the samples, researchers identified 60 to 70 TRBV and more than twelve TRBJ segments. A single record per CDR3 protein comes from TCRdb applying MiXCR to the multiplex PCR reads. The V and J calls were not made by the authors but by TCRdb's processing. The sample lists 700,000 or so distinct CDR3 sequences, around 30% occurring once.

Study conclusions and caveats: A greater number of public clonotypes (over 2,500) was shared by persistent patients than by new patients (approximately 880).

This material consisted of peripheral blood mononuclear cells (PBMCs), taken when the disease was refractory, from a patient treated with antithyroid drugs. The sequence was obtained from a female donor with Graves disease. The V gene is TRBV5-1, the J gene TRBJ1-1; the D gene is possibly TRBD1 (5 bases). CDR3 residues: CASSFRGSRGTEAFF. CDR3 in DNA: TGCGCCAGCAGCTTCCGAGGGAGCCGGGGGACTGAAGCTTTCTTT.